The 21 T cell receptor beta chains presented below share a single source sample, sequenced in a study of vaccination and CD4 T cells after COVID-19. Oncomine TCR Beta short-read sequencing was applied to DNA from cultured CD4+ T cells. TCRdb analysed the PCR reads with MiXCR anew, one entry per CDR3 protein. In the table there are approximately 19,000 distinct CDR3 sequences, approximately 56% of which are singletons. Specified treatment: 10-day PBMC culture with coronavirus spike peptide pools or control peptides (ViraFEST assay). Antigens for these TCRs are unknown. The specimen was CD4+ T cells from blood, cultured in vitro, collected before SARS-CoV-2 vaccination. These receptors were obtained from a human donor who had recovered from COVID-19.

This clonotype was picked up one time. J is TRBJ1-2 and V is TRBV6-4, with unresolved D. Trimming removed 0 bases at V and 8 bases at J, with 13 bases between. Germline V gene sequence: CDR1 MRHNA, CDR2 SNTAGT. CDR3 length: 14 residues. DNA for the CDR3: TGTGCCAGCAGTGACTCGAGGCGTAGCGGGGGCTACACCTTC. This encodes CASSDSRRSGGYTF.

The chain has TRBV24-1 and TRBJ1-2; TRBD1 is a possible D gene (5 bases). The V end lost 12 bases, the J end lost 3 bases, and 19 bases lay between the germline ends. The germline gives CDR1 KGHDR, CDR2 SFDVKD. The CDR3 contains 14 residues. CDR3 sequence reads: CAPRRGSKHYGYTF. The CDR3 DNA sequence: TGTGCCCCGCGGAGGGGCAGTAAACACTATGGCTACACCTTC.

The chain joins TRBV28 to TRBJ1-5, with TRBD1 as a possible D gene (5 bases). Germline V CDR1 and CDR2: MDHEN, SYDVKM. V was clipped by 4 bases and J by 3 bases, with 13 bases between them. The CDR3 length is 15 residues. The CDR3 coding sequence is TGTGCCAGCAGTTCCCCAGGGTACGTCAATCAGCCCCAGCATTTT. It codes for CASSSPGYVNQPQHF.

The genes are TRBV10-3 and TRBJ2-2; a possible D gene is TRBD2 (6 bases). The V end was cut by 2 bases, the J end by 2 bases, with 9 bases between. The germline V gene encodes CDR1 ENHRY and CDR2 SYGVKD. The CDR3 is 15 residues long. This CDR3 is CAISEGTFNTGELFF. As DNA, the CDR3 is TGTGCCATCAGTGAGGGGACTTTTAACACCGGGGAGCTGTTTTTT.

V usage is TRBV12-5 and J usage is TRBJ1-6; D is unresolved. V lost 6 bases and J 7 bases, leaving 4 bases between the germline ends. The germline gives CDR1 LGHNT, CDR2 FRNRAP. The CDR3 loop spans 11 amino acids. The CDR3 sequence: CASGLNSPLHF. The CDR3 nucleotides are TGTGCTAGTGGCCTGAATTCACCCCTCCACTTT.

This clonotype was counted between two and nine times. This chain connects TRBV15 to TRBJ2-3, with a tentative D call TRBD2 (7 bases). V lost 5 bases and J 2 bases, leaving 14 bases between the germline ends. Germline assignment: CDR1 LNHNV and CDR2 YYDKDF (reference sequence). The CDR3 is 15 residues long. CDR3 in amino acids: CATSQAGAVTDTQYF. As DNA, the CDR3 is TGTGCCACCAGCCAGGCGGGGGCAGTCACAGATACGCAGTATTTT. The whole variable domain, filled in from reference TRBV15 and TRBJ2-3, reads DAMVIQNPRYQVTQFGKPVTLSCSQTLNHNVMYWYQQKSSQAPKLLFHYYDKDFNNEADTPDNFQSRRPNTSFCFLDIRSPGLGDTAMYLCATSQAGAVTDTQYFGPGTRLTVL.

The chain is built from TRBV28 and TRBJ1-5, with 7 nucleotides matching TRBD1. V lost 3 bases, J lost 4 bases, and 9 bases stayed unmatched. Germline CDR1 MDHEN, CDR2 SYDVKM. The CDR3 loop spans 16 amino acids. The DNA for the CDR3 is TGTGCCAGCAGTTTTTCAGGGGGTTTTGAGAATCAGCCCCAGCATTTT. Its translation is CASSFSGGFENQPQHF.

This chain links TRBV20-1 with TRBJ2-7; 14 bases match TRBD2. CDR1 and CDR2 from the germline V gene are DFQATT and SNEGSKA (reference sequence). With V trimmed by 0 bases and J by 8 bases, 9 bases remained unmatched. The CDR3 is 16 amino acids. DNA of the CDR3: TGCAGTGCTAGAGATCGTATGACTAGCGGGAGGGCGCAGCAGTACTTC. This gives the protein CSARDRMTSGRAQQYF.

This clonotype was seen more than once but under ten times. The V gene is TRBV6-1, the J gene TRBJ1-5; the D gene is possibly TRBD1 (5 bases). The CDR3 runs to 14 residues. With 4 bases removed from V and 7 bases from J, the gap between germline ends came to 14 bases. The germline V gene encodes CDR1 MNHNS and CDR2 SASEGT. CDR3 in amino acids: CASSGAGRYQPQHF. In DNA, the CDR3 is TGTGCCAGCAGTGGGGCGGGACGCTACCAGCCCCAGCATTTT.

CDR3 sequence reads: CASSLEGSIGQPQHF. DNA for the CDR3: TGTGCCAGCAGCTTAGAGGGTAGCATAGGTCAGCCCCAGCATTTT. The chain uses TRBV7-2 and TRBJ1-5; no firm D call. Germline lookup yields CDR1 SGHTA and CDR2 FQGNSA. The ends were cut back, 1 base at V and 6 bases at J, with 13 bases in the middle. CDR3 length: 15 residues. Complete variable domain (other parts from reference TRBV7-2 and TRBJ1-5): GAGVSQSPSNKVTEKGKDVELRCDPISGHTALYWYRQSLGQGLEFLIYFQGNSAPDKSGLPSDRFSAERTGGSVSTLTIQRTQQEDSAVYLCASSLEGSIGQPQHFGDGTRLSIL.

This clonotype was observed a handful of times. The genes are TRBV20-1 and TRBJ1-1, with 7 positions matching TRBD1. The CDR3 is 15 amino acids. The V and J ends lost 6 bases and 7 bases, in that order; junction bases with no gene match: 17. Germline loops: CDR1 DFQATT, CDR2 SNEGSKA (reference sequence). The CDR3 sequence: CSALGQGVLFSEAFF. The CDR3 DNA follows: TGCAGTGCCCTGGGGCAGGGGGTTCTGTTCAGTGAAGCTTTCTTT.

This clonotype was found a few times. The chain has TRBV20-1 and TRBJ2-5; 7 bases align to TRBD2. This CDR3 contains 12 residues. Germline lookup yields CDR1 DFQATT and CDR2 SNEGSKA (reference sequence). With 5 bases clipped from V and 5 bases from J, the junction kept 5 bases outside the gene matches. The CDR3 DNA reads TGCAGTGCTGGGACTACTGGGGAGACCCAGTACTTC. Translating it yields CSAGTTGETQYF.

The gene calls are TRBV6-2 or TRBV6-3 and TRBJ1-6; D call uncertain. Germline V lookup: CDR1 MNHEY, CDR2 SVGEGT. V lost 1 base and J lost 9, with 19 bases in between. The CDR3 spans 17 residues. CDR3 DNA sequence: TGTGCCAGCAGTTACTTACTACCAGGAACGGGTCGTTCACCCCTCCACTTT. It specifies CASSYLLPGTGRSPLHF.

This chain links TRBV2 with TRBJ1-2, with 7 nucleotides matching TRBD1. The CDR3 has 13 amino acids. The junction had 2 bases not matched to a gene; V was cut back by 3 bases and J by 4 bases. In germline, CDR1 is SNHLY, CDR2 FYNNEI. The CDR3 loop is CASSETGSYGYTF. Written as DNA, the CDR3 is TGTGCCAGCAGTGAGACAGGGAGCTATGGCTACACCTTC.

The chain is built from TRBV21-1 and TRBJ2-7; TRBD1 was called by the table and not checked on the DNA. TRBV21-1 represents a pseudogene. This CDR3 region has 19 residues. CDR3 amino acids: CASSIPGQGIPIPSCEQYF. In nucleotides, the CDR3 is TGTGCCAGCAGCATCCCGGGACAGGGGATTCCGATCCCTTCTTGCGAGCAGTACTTC.

This clonotype was seen a few times. This sequence joins TRBV7-2 and TRBJ2-3; 7 nucleotides agree with TRBD2. CDR1 is SGHTA, CDR2 FQGNSA, per germline. CDR3 length: 16 residues. After removal of 2 bases from V and 2 bases from J, the junction contained 7 bases not matched to a gene. The DNA for the CDR3 is TGTGCCAGCAGCTTACAACCGGGACTAAACACAGATACGCAGTATTTT. Translated: CASSLQPGLNTDTQYF.

A single count supports this clonotype. The chain couples TRBV6-2 or TRBV6-3 to TRBJ1-5, with a weak D call TRBD1 (6 bases). From germline, CDR1 is MNHEY and CDR2 SVGEGT. This CDR3 contains 14 residues. Trimming stripped 10 bases from V and 2 bases from J, with 15 bases between. The CDR3 here is CATNRVGGNQPQHF. In nucleotides, the CDR3 is TGTGCCACCAACAGGGTCGGTGGCAATCAGCCCCAGCATTTT.

The CDR3 region is CATSDPGLAGDTDTQYF. The CDR3 coding sequence is TGTGCCACCAGTGACCCGGGACTAGCGGGGGACACAGATACGCAGTATTTT. The J gene is TRBJ2-3, the V gene TRBV24-1; 14 nucleotides agree with TRBD2. This CDR3 is 17 amino acids long. Per germline, CDR1 KGHDR and CDR2 SFDVKD. The V and J ends lost 4 bases and 2 bases, in that order; junction bases with no gene match: 4.

This chain uses TRBV6-5 with TRBJ1-2; the D is unclear. Between the trimmed V and J ends, which lost 1 base and 7 bases, there was a span of 16 bases. The V gene's germline CDR1 is MNHEY and CDR2 SVGAGI. This CDR3 is 15 amino acids long. The CDR3 loop is CASSYFNDPGGGYTF. For the CDR3, the DNA is TGTGCCAGCAGTTACTTCAATGACCCCGGCGGTGGCTACACCTTC.

CDR3 nucleotides: TGTGCCACCAGCAGACCCCGTGGGGCTAGCGGGACTGGGGGTGAAACAGATACGCAGTATTTT. It codes for CATSRPRGASGTGGETDTQYF. The gene calls are TRBV15 and TRBJ2-3; 9 bases agree with TRBD2. Germline assignment: CDR1 LNHNV and CDR2 YYDKDF (reference sequence). The CDR3 extends over 21 amino acids. Trimming removed 2 bases from V and 3 bases from J; junction bases left unmatched: 21.

This rearrangement joins TRBV19 to TRBJ2-7; TRBD1 aligns across 9 bases. The CDR3 sequence is 14 residues long. Trimming cost V 4 bases and J 2 bases; bases outside gene matches: 3. Germline V gene lookup returns CDR1 LNHDA and CDR2 SQIVND (reference sequence). The CDR3 spells CASSSTGGAYEQYF. For the CDR3, the DNA is TGTGCCAGTAGTAGTACAGGGGGCGCCTACGAGCAGTACTTC.